The 8 T cell receptor beta chains listed next were all sequenced from one sample in a study of cytomegalovirus exposure and HLA in healthy donors. The protocol was immunoSEQ multiplex PCR, while the TCRdb copy is restricted to in-frame clones and leaves out a portion. The sample includes around 180,000 clones, around 86% of them seen just once. Sequenced input: PBMCs. The receptor source for this set is a woman between 18 and 29 years old in good health and CMV-seronegative.

The chain combines TRBV18 with TRBJ2-5; 7 bases line up with TRBD2. Looked up from germline, CDR1 is KGHSH and CDR2 is LQKENI. V lost 3 bases to trimming and J lost 4 bases; unmatched junction nucleotides: 8. CDR3 length: 15 residues. The CDR3 nucleotides are TGTGCCAGCTCACCGACGGGACTACCTCTAGAGACCCAGTACTTC. It encodes CASSPTGLPLETQYF.

J is TRBJ2-3 and V is TRBV29-1, with 11 bases fitting TRBD2. Germline loops: CDR1 SQVTM, CDR2 ANQGSEA. The CDR3 runs to 14 residues. V shed 2 bases and J 6 bases; nucleotides not matched to a gene: 4. The CDR3 nucleotides are TGCAGCGTTGAATTCGCTAGCGGGAGGGATACGCAGTATTTT. Its translation: CSVEFASGRDTQYF.

This chain joins TRBV11-1 and TRBJ1-6; the D is unclear. This CDR3 contains 14 residues. Germline V gene data show CDR1 as SGHAT and CDR2 as FQDESV (reference sequence). The ends were cut back, 5 bases at V and 6 bases at J, with 11 bases in the middle. CDR3 bases: TGTGCCAGCAGCGAACGAAACACTAATTCACCCCTCCACTTT. It codes for CASSERNTNSPLHF. The whole variable domain, remainder taken from reference TRBV11-1 and TRBJ1-6, is EAEVAQSPRYKITEKSQAVAFWCDPISGHATLYWYRQILGQGPELLVQFQDESVVDDSQLPKDRFSAERLKGVDSTLKIQPAELGDSAMYLCASSERNTNSPLHFGNGTRLTVT.

The rearrangement joins TRBV7-9 to TRBJ1-5, with D unclear. The CDR3 has 14 amino acids. In germline, CDR1 is SEHNR, CDR2 FQNEAQ (reference sequence). The V end was cut by 4 bases, the J end by 4 bases, with 11 bases between. In nucleotides, the CDR3 is TGTGCCAGCAGCTCCGCGGGGTGGAATCAGCCCCAGCATTTT. Translation: CASSSAGWNQPQHF.

V usage is TRBV12-5 and J usage is TRBJ2-3; TRBD2 agrees at 14 bases. V trimming: 1 base; J trimming: 3 bases; junction bases outside the gene matches: 6. From germline, CDR1 is LGHNT and CDR2 FRNRAP. The CDR3 spans 18 residues. Here the CDR3 reads CASGLDPGLAGVTDTQYF. In DNA form, the CDR3 reads TGTGCTAGTGGTTTGGATCCGGGACTAGCGGGAGTTACAGATACGCAGTATTTT.

This clone was seen only a few times. The chain carries TRBV15 and TRBJ1-6; possibly TRBD1 for D (5 bases). Per the germline V gene, CDR1 is LNHNV and CDR2 is YYDKDF (reference sequence). CDR3 length equals 18 residues. With 0 bases removed from V and 6 bases from J, the gap between germline ends came to 18 bases. DNA for the CDR3: TGTGCCACCAGCAGAGAGTTAGTTCGGACGACAGCTAATTCACCCCTCCACTTT. It specifies CATSRELVRTTANSPLHF.

The gene calls are TRBV11-2 and TRBJ2-5, with TRBD2 identical over 11 bases. Germline V gene lookup returns CDR1 SGHAT and CDR2 FQNNGV. The V and J ends lost 5 bases and 2 bases, in that order; junction bases with no gene match: 13. The CDR3 is 18 amino acids. In nucleotides, the CDR3 is TGTGCCAGCAGCCCTGATAGGCTAGCGGGGGGCTTACAAGAGACCCAGTACTTC. This codes for CASSPDRLAGGLQETQYF.

J is TRBJ2-7 and V is TRBV9, with TRBD1 matching over 7 bases. J was trimmed by 5 bases and V by 4 bases; bases with no gene match: 9. The germline V gene encodes CDR1 SGDLS and CDR2 YYNGEE. CDR3 length: 14 residues. In DNA, the CDR3 is TGTGCCAGCAGCCCCCACGACAGGGTCAACGAGCAGTACTTC. It codes for CASSPHDRVNEQYF.